One and the same sample provided the 3 T cell receptor beta chains below, sequenced in a study of T cells in Graves' hyperthyroidism and ophthalmopathy. RNA transcripts served as the template for amplifying TCR beta CDR3 regions. The TCR CDR3 was amplified in a first-round RT-PCR using the HTBI primer set. TCRdb processed the multiplex PCR reads anew with MiXCR; each CDR3 protein has one entry. The sample holds about 560,000 distinct CDR3 sequences, around 46% seen once. Source material: peripheral blood or thyroid tissue (not recorded which). The source is a young woman with Graves' hyperthyroidism.

This chain joins TRBV10-3 and TRBJ1-4; TRBD1 aligns across 9 bases. Germline V gene data show CDR1 as ENHRY and CDR2 as SYGVKD. The CDR3 is 17 amino acids. With 0 bases clipped from V and 5 bases from J, the junction kept 7 bases outside the gene matches. This chain's CDR3 is CAISESEGTGWNEKLFF. In DNA form, the CDR3 reads TGTGCCATCAGTGAGTCGGAAGGGACAGGGTGGAATGAAAAACTGTTTTTT.

J is TRBJ1-1 and V is TRBV2, with unresolved D. The germline CDR1 and CDR2 sequences are SNHLY and FYNNEI. The CDR3 is 14 amino acids. The V end lost 8 bases, the J end lost 1 base, and 14 bases lay between the germline ends. CDR3 nucleotide sequence: TGTGCCAGCCTCGGAAACAGCCGGAACACTGAAGCTTTCTTT. Protein product: CASLGNSRNTEAFF.

This clonotype was recorded many times. This chain connects TRBV7-2 to TRBJ2-7; 7 nucleotides agree with TRBD2. CDR3 length equals 14 residues. CDR1 SGHTA and CDR2 FQGNSA come from the germline V gene. V shed 2 bases, J shed 1 base, and the junction held 2 bases outside the gene matches. The CDR3 nucleotides are TGTGCCAGCAGCTTACTAGCGGAGTCCTACGAGCAGTACTTC. Amino acids: CASSLLAESYEQYF. The complete variable domain, with remaining parts taken from reference TRBV7-2 and TRBJ2-7, reads GAGVSQSPSNKVTEKGKDVELRCDPISGHTALYWYRQSLGQGLEFLIYFQGNSAPDKSGLPSDRFSAERTGGSVSTLTIQRTQQEDSAVYLCASSLLAESYEQYFGPGTRLTVT.